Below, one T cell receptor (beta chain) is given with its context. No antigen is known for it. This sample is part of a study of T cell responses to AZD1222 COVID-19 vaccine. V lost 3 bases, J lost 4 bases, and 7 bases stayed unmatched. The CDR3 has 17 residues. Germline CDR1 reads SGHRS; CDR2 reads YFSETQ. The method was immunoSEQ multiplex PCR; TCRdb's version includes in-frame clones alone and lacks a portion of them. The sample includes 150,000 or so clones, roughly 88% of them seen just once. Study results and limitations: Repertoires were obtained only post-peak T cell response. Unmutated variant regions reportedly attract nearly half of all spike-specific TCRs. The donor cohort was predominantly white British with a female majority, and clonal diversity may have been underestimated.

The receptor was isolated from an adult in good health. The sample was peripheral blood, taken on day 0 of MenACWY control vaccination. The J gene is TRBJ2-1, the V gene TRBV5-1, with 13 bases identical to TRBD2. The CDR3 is CASSSRTSGGHYNEQFF. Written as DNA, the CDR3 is TGCGCCAGCAGCTCCCGGACTAGCGGGGGTCATTACAATGAGCAGTTCTTC. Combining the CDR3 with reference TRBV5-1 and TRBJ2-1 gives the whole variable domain KAGVTQTPRYLIKTRGQQVTLSCSPISGHRSVSWYQQTPGQGLQFLFEYFSETQRNKGNFPGRFSGRQFSNSRSEMNVSTLELGDSALYLCASSSRTSGGHYNEQFFGPGTRLTVL.